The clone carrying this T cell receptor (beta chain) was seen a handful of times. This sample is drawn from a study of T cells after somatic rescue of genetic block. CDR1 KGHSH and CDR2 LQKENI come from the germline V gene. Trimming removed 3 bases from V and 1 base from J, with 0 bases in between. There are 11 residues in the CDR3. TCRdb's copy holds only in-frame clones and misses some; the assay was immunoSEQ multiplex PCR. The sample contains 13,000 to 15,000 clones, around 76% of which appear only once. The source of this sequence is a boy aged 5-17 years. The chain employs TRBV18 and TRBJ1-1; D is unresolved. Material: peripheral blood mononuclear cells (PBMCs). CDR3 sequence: CASSPNTEAFF. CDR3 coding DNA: TGTGCCAGCTCACCGAACACTGAAGCTTTCTTT.